The TCR beta chain under discussion was sequenced for a study of STAT5B mutations in CD4+ large granular lymphocyte leukemia. Comments on this clone: Its target is not known.

The length of the CDR3 is 16 residues. The germline V and J ends were trimmed by 4 bases and 0 bases, with 13 bases remaining between them. Germline V CDR1 and CDR2: SGHRS, YFSETQ. Study observations and caveats: Compared with healthy controls (2/35), patient top clones favored TRBV06 (8/27).

This was a survey-level run. TCRdb keeps only in-frame clones here, not all; method: immunoSEQ multiplex PCR. Among over 45,000 clones listed, approximately 70% were seen once. Control samples were healthy donors' buffy coats. The receptor was derived from a human donor in good health. Sequenced input: CD4+ T cells from blood buffy coats. The gene calls are TRBV5-1 and TRBJ1-4, with D unresolved. The CDR3 spells CASSPARIATNEKLFF. As DNA, the CDR3 is TGCGCCAGCAGCCCGGCGCGGATTGCAACTAATGAAAAACTGTTTTTT.